These 22 T cell receptor beta chains came from one sample sequenced in a study of T-cell reconstitution after alpha-beta-depleted transplantation in children. Preparation of the TCRbeta library involved a method that used unique molecular identifiers. From the PCR reads, TCRdb called clonotypes with MiXCR, one entry per CDR3 protein. In the table there are 480,000 or so distinct CDR3 sequences, under 12% of which are singletons. This specimen was PBMCs, taken before TCRalphabeta/CD19-depleted stem cell transplant. The receptors were sampled from a child aged 2 to 9 with inherited bone marrow failure, due to receive a stem cell transplant.

At least ten counts were recorded for this clonotype. The rearrangement links TRBV7-8 to TRBJ1-5, with a possible D match to TRBD1 (6 bases). The CDR3 runs to 15 residues. Germline CDR1 SGHVS, CDR2 FQNEAQ. V lost 7 bases and J 1 base, leaving 14 bases between the germline ends. The DNA of the CDR3 is TGTGCCAGCAAGTACTCAGGGGAGAGCAATCAGCCCCAGCATTTT. It encodes CASKYSGESNQPQHF.

A few counts support this clonotype. The J gene is TRBJ2-5, the V gene TRBV19, with 12 bases fitting TRBD2. Germline CDR1 reads LNHDA; CDR2 reads SQIVND (reference sequence). The CDR3 consists of 18 residues. With V trimmed by 5 bases and J by 0 bases, 10 bases remained unmatched. The CDR3 coding sequence is TGTGCCAGTAGTCCACGGACTAGCGGGACCAAAAACCAAGAGACCCAGTACTTC. Protein product: CASSPRTSGTKNQETQYF.

This clonotype has ten or more counts. The chain links TRBV15 to TRBJ2-7, with D tentatively TRBD2 (6 bases). Per the germline V gene, CDR1 is LNHNV and CDR2 is YYDKDF (reference sequence). V lost 6 bases, J lost 0 bases, and 9 bases lay in between. The CDR3 has 13 amino acids. Written as DNA, the CDR3 is TGTGCCACCAGAGCGGGCCCCTCCTACGAGCAGTACTTC. Its protein product is CATRAGPSYEQYF.

This clonotype was seen at least ten times. The chain couples TRBV4-1 to TRBJ1-3, with 8 nucleotides matching TRBD1. J gave up 8 bases and V 4 bases, and 7 bases lay outside the gene matches. Germline V gene sequence: CDR1 MGHRA, CDR2 YSYEKL. There are 14 residues in the CDR3. The CDR3, as DNA: TGCGCCAGCAGCCTCGGACAGGGCGGAGACACCATATATTTT. Protein product: CASSLGQGGDTIYF.

Many counts were recorded for this clonotype. The rearrangement uses TRBV7-9 and TRBJ1-2; no clear D gene. Germline assignment: CDR1 SEHNR and CDR2 FQNEAQ (reference sequence). Trimming removed 5 bases at V and 6 bases at J, with 16 bases between. The CDR3 spans 14 residues. The CDR3 reads CASSPERASDGYTF. CDR3 DNA sequence: TGTGCCAGCAGCCCCGAGCGGGCAAGTGATGGCTACACCTTC.

This clonotype was seen repeatedly, ten times or more. The CDR3 bases are TGTGCCATCAGCGAACGACTAGCAGGTTCGGATACGCAGTATTTT. Translating gives CAISERLAGSDTQYF. This rearrangement joins TRBV10-3 to TRBJ2-3, with 7 positions matching TRBD2. J gave up 6 bases and V 6 bases, and 12 bases lay outside the gene matches. CDR3 size: 15 residues. Germline assignment: CDR1 ENHRY and CDR2 SYGVKD.

This chain links TRBV23-1 with TRBJ2-2; TRBD1 aligns across 10 bases. TRBV23-1 counts as an open reading frame of uncertain function. This CDR3 contains 18 residues. After removal of 4 bases from V and 4 bases from J, the junction contained 12 bases not matched to a gene. DNA for the CDR3: TGCGCCAGCAGTCGATACCGGGACAGGGGAATTAGCACCGGGGAGCTGTTTTTT. This gives the protein CASSRYRDRGISTGELFF.

This clonotype was picked up many times. This chain uses TRBV29-1 with TRBJ2-2; D may correspond to TRBD1 or TRBD2 (5 bases each). Germline V lookup: CDR1 SQVTM, CDR2 ANQGSEA. The CDR3 length is 14 residues. Trimming cost V 7 bases and J 7 bases, with 19 bases left between them. The CDR3 sequence: CSALPGTTNGELFF. The CDR3 region has the DNA TGCAGCGCCCTACCCGGGACGACGAACGGGGAGCTGTTTTTT.

A note on this clonotype: Being one base from a much bigger clone, this may be a read error. The chain combines TRBV4-1 with TRBJ2-5, with D perhaps matching TRBD1 (5 bases). V was pared by 0 bases and J by 7 bases, with 12 bases between. Germline assignment: CDR1 MGHRA and CDR2 YSYEKL. The CDR3 covers 14 residues. The DNA for the CDR3 is TGCGCCAGCAGCCAAGAAAGGGGATGGGGGACCCAGTACTTC. It codes for CASSQERGWGTQYF.

This clonotype was seen a handful of times. The V call is TRBV6-5, the J call TRBJ2-2; D remains unclear. V was pared by 2 bases and J by 4 bases, with 5 bases between. Germline CDR1 and CDR2: MNHEY and SVGAGI. This CDR3 is built from 13 residues. DNA of the CDR3: TGTGCCAGCAGTTACGTATCCACCGGGGAGCTGTTTTTT. It translates to CASSYVSTGELFF.

The chain links TRBV28 to TRBJ1-2; 8 nucleotides align to TRBD1. Germline V lookup: CDR1 MDHEN, CDR2 SYDVKM. This CDR3 is built from 15 residues. Trimming removed 3 bases from V and 4 bases from J; junction bases left unmatched: 7. CDR3 sequence: CASSLTDRVGYGYTF. The CDR3, as DNA: TGTGCCAGCAGTTTGACGGACAGGGTCGGCTATGGCTACACCTTC.

The table lists this clonotype with many counts. J is TRBJ2-5 and V is TRBV4-2, with 9 bases matching TRBD2. CDR1 is LGHNA and CDR2 is YNFKEQ in the germline V gene. Trimming cost V 0 bases and J 4 bases; bases outside gene matches: 3. The CDR3 sequence is 15 residues long. CDR3 nucleotides: TGTGCCAGCAGCCAAGATTTAGCGGGAGTAGAGACCCAGTACTTC. Translated: CASSQDLAGVETQYF.

Ten or more counts support this clonotype. V usage is TRBV7-2 and J usage is TRBJ2-7; 7 nucleotides line up with TRBD2. The ends lost 6 bases at V and 2 bases at J; junction bases unmatched: 10. The CDR3 consists of 15 residues. In germline, CDR1 is SGHTA, CDR2 FQGNSA. The CDR3 sequence is CASSQSLAEPYEQYF. In DNA form, the CDR3 reads TGTGCCAGCAGTCAATCCCTAGCGGAGCCCTACGAGCAGTACTTC.

This clonotype occurred a few times. The chain joins TRBV20-1 to TRBJ2-5; TRBD1 might be the D (5 bases). Germline V gene data show CDR1 as DFQATT and CDR2 as SNEGSKA (reference sequence). V lost 6 bases and J 1 base, leaving 12 bases between the germline ends. The CDR3 covers 13 residues. In nucleotides, the CDR3 is TGCAGTGCCCAAGGACACATCCAAGAGACCCAGTACTTC. It yields the protein CSAQGHIQETQYF.

This clonotype was seen repeatedly, ten times or more. The chain joins TRBV4-1 to TRBJ1-1; D possibly corresponds to TRBD1 (6 bases). The CDR3 is made up of 15 amino acids. V lost 8 bases and J 1 base, leaving 17 bases between the germline ends. Germline-derived CDR1 and CDR2 are MGHRA and YSYEKL. The CDR3 loop is CASSEGWGPNTEAFF. CDR3 nucleotide sequence: TGCGCCAGCTCCGAGGGGTGGGGGCCGAACACTGAAGCTTTCTTT.

In this sample, this clonotype turned up many times. J is TRBJ2-7 and V is TRBV20-1, with a weak D call TRBD2 (6 bases). Trimming cost V 0 bases and J 9 bases, with 21 bases left between them. CDR3 length: 15 residues. Germline assignment: CDR1 DFQATT and CDR2 SNEGSKA (reference sequence). CDR3 sequence: CSARDPNGSPPAQYF. In DNA, the CDR3 is TGCAGTGCTAGAGATCCGAACGGGAGCCCCCCGGCGCAGTACTTC.

This clonotype was found many times. The chain employs TRBV6-5 and TRBJ1-3; the D is unclear. Germline CDR1 MNHEY, CDR2 SVGAGI. This CDR3 is 14 amino acids long. V lost 4 bases to trimming and J lost 1 base, with 8 bases between them. The DNA of the CDR3 is TGTGCCAGCAGTTTAGGGAGGTCTGGAAACACCATATATTTT. Translated, it gives CASSLGRSGNTIYF.

This clonotype was found many times. This chain uses TRBV28 with TRBJ2-3, with 7 bases that match TRBD1. Germline V gene data show CDR1 as MDHEN and CDR2 as SYDVKM. V lost 4 bases to trimming and J lost 6 bases; unmatched junction nucleotides: 10. The CDR3 has 15 amino acids. The CDR3 region has the DNA TGTGCCAGCAGTTCCCAGCGAGGGGGCAAGGATACGCAGTATTTT. Encoded protein: CASSSQRGGKDTQYF.

This clonotype came up many times. DNA for the CDR3: TGTGCCAGCAGCTACCGGACTAGCGGGATTTACAATGAGCAGTTCTTC. Translation: CASSYRTSGIYNEQFF. This chain links TRBV7-9 with TRBJ2-1, with TRBD2 matching 12 bases. Trimming took 4 bases from V and 4 from J; bases not matched to a gene: 5. Germline V gene lookup returns CDR1 SEHNR and CDR2 FQNEAQ (reference sequence). This CDR3 spans 16 amino acids.

This clonotype was seen only a few times. The genes are TRBV20-1 and TRBJ2-1; no definite D call. Deletions cut 4 bases from V and 0 bases from J, with 4 bases between. Germline V lookup: CDR1 DFQATT, CDR2 SNEGSKA (reference sequence). The CDR3 sequence is 12 residues long. DNA of the CDR3: TGCAGTGCTATTAGCTCCTACAATGAGCAGTTCTTC. Translated, it gives CSAISSYNEQFF.

This clonotype occurred a few times. The rearrangement links TRBV28 to TRBJ2-7, with TRBD1 identical over 7 bases. The germline CDR1 and CDR2 sequences are MDHEN and SYDVKM. The CDR3 has 15 residues. J gave up 5 bases and V 5 bases, and 12 bases lay outside the gene matches. The CDR3 spells CASSRRDSSFDEQYF. The CDR3 nucleotides read TGTGCCAGCAGTCGTCGGGACAGCTCCTTCGACGAGCAGTACTTC. Looking up the rest from reference TRBV28 and TRBJ2-7 gives the full variable domain: DVKVTQSSRYLVKRTGEKVFLECVQDMDHENMFWYRQDPGLGLRLIYFSYDVKMKEKGDIPEGYSVSREKKERFSLILESASTNQTSMYLCASSRRDSSFDEQYFGPGTRLTVT.

This clonotype was counted at least ten times. The chain is built from TRBV28 and TRBJ2-6; D gene ambiguous. The CDR3 extends over 16 amino acids. Germline assignment: CDR1 MDHEN and CDR2 SYDVKM. Trimming stripped 4 bases from V and 0 bases from J, with 10 bases between. The CDR3 is CASSSTFGSGANVLTF. The CDR3 DNA sequence: TGTGCCAGCAGTTCAACCTTCGGCTCTGGGGCCAACGTCCTGACTTTC.